This TCR beta chain was captured in a study of blood T cells in healthy people across ages. As for this clonotype: Its antigen is unidentified.

Together with a sample-barcoded 5' primer, a J-beta primer mix was included in a second PCR lasting about 6 to 11 cycles. TCRdb used MiXCR to reprocess the 5' RACE reads, holding one entry per CDR3 protein. Among roughly 500,000 distinct CDR3 sequences listed, about 25% were seen once. The CDR3 loop spans 14 amino acids. V gave up 3 bases and J gave up 0 bases, with 9 bases separating them. Germline V gene lookup returns CDR1 SGHTA and CDR2 FQGNSA. Findings of the study overall: Samples with more naive T cells showed higher observed beta diversity.

Source material: blood. This TCR was recovered from a woman between 65 and 79 years old in good health. The rearrangement uses TRBV7-2 and TRBJ2-7; no clear D. CDR3 residues: CASSFERASYEQYF. The CDR3 DNA sequence: TGTGCCAGCAGCTTTGAACGGGCCTCCTACGAGCAGTACTTC.